The T cell receptor (beta chain) under discussion was sequenced for a study of radiotherapy plus CTLA-4 blockade in lung cancer. Background on the study: Around 18% of patients responded objectively, and about 30% achieved disease control.

Sequencing used immunoSEQ multiplex PCR; TCRdb keeps in-frame clones, though not all of them. Seen here are about 64,000 clones, approximately 65% observed once, and the top ten hold about 9%. The CDR3 consists of 16 residues. CDR1 SGHRS and CDR2 YFSETQ come from the germline V gene. V lost 0 bases and J 4 bases, leaving 16 bases between the germline ends. This material consisted of peripheral blood, taken from a patient treated with radiotherapy plus ipilimumab. V and J are TRBV5-1 and TRBJ1-1; the D gene is possibly TRBD1 (6 bases). This TCR came from a human donor with non-small cell lung cancer whose response to radiotherapy plus ipilimumab could not be evaluated. This CDR3 is CASSLGQVTRGTEAFF. For the CDR3, the DNA is TGCGCCAGCAGCTTGGGACAGGTGACCAGGGGCACTGAAGCTTTCTTT.